The next 27 T cell receptor beta chains were all read from a single sample in a study of T cells after yellow fever vaccination. TCRdb analysed the 5' RACE reads with MiXCR anew, one entry per CDR3 protein. The sample has some 320,000 distinct CDR3 sequences; roughly 3.9% are singletons. The sample in question was PBMCs, obtained 5 days after the yellow fever booster vaccination. The receptors derive from a man between 18 and 35 years old who received the YFV17D yellow fever vaccine.

This clonotype was counted many times. The rearrangement joins TRBV12-3 or TRBV12-4 to TRBJ1-6; TRBD1 agrees at 8 bases. Trimming cost V 5 bases and J 8 bases; bases outside gene matches: 5. There are 14 residues in the CDR3. CDR3 residues: CASSGTGSYSPLHF. The DNA for the CDR3 is TGTGCCAGCAGTGGGACAGGCTCATATTCACCCCTCCACTTT.

This clonotype was detected a few times. The CDR3 here is CASSPSGEKETQYF. CDR3 sequence (DNA): TGTGCCAGCAGTCCTAGCGGGGAGAAAGAGACCCAGTACTTC. The V and J genes are TRBV6-6 and TRBJ2-5; TRBD2 matches at 9 bases. The germline V gene encodes CDR1 MNHNY and CDR2 SVGAGI (reference sequence). V lost 5 bases, J lost 3 bases, and 4 bases stayed unmatched. This CDR3 has 14 residues.

This clonotype was detected only a few times. The V call is TRBV24-1, the J call TRBJ2-5; perhaps TRBD1 as D (5 bases). The germline V and J ends were trimmed by 3 bases and 4 bases, with 8 bases remaining between them. CDR1 and CDR2 from the germline V gene are KGHDR and SFDVKD. The CDR3 consists of 13 residues. CDR3 nucleotides: TGTGCCACCAGTGATGGGGCCTTAGAGACCCAGTACTTC. This encodes CATSDGALETQYF.

The chain carries TRBV19 and TRBJ2-3; TRBD2 might be the D (5 bases). CDR1 is LNHDA and CDR2 is SQIVND in the germline V gene (reference sequence). CDR3 length: 15 residues. V was trimmed by 4 bases and J by 2 bases, leaving 13 bases between them. CDR3 sequence reads: CASSTTERLTDTQYF. The CDR3 DNA reads as TGTGCCAGTAGTACCACCGAGCGGCTCACAGATACGCAGTATTTT.

This clonotype was observed many times. The genes are TRBV7-2 and TRBJ1-2; a possible D gene is TRBD1 (5 bases). This CDR3 is 15 amino acids long. From germline, CDR1 is SGHTA and CDR2 FQGNSA. Trimming shortened V by 0 bases and J by 6 bases, and 14 bases separated the two germline ends. CDR3 nucleotides: TGTGCCAGCAGCTTAGCGTTCCGGGGCGAGGATGGCTACACCTTC. Translated, it gives CASSLAFRGEDGYTF.

The rearrangement links TRBV12-3 or TRBV12-4 to TRBJ2-7; 10 bases agree with TRBD2. V lost 6 bases and J lost 0; bases outside the gene matches: 5. The CDR3 extends over 15 amino acids. This CDR3 reads CASRTLAGSSYEQYF. The DNA for the CDR3 is TGTGCCAGCAGAACACTAGCGGGGAGCTCCTACGAGCAGTACTTC.

This clonotype has just a few counts. The J gene is TRBJ2-6, the V gene TRBV7-3, with TRBD1 matching 10 bases. Germline-derived CDR1 and CDR2 are SGHTA and FQGTGA. This CDR3 comprises 15 residues. V shed 8 bases and J 2 bases; nucleotides not matched to a gene: 3. The CDR3 loop is CASGDRGPGANVLTF. DNA of the CDR3: TGTGCCAGCGGGGACAGGGGACCTGGGGCCAACGTCCTGACTTTC.

The chain couples TRBV20-1 to TRBJ2-5; D gene uncertain. The CDR3 covers 13 residues. V gave up 2 bases and J gave up 5 bases, with 12 bases separating them. Germline V gene data show CDR1 as DFQATT and CDR2 as SNEGSKA (reference sequence). Here the CDR3 DNA reads TGCAGTGCTAGATGGGCCTCCCGGGAGACCCAGTACTTC. This translates into CSARWASRETQYF.

This clonotype was observed a handful of times. The chain couples TRBV4-2 to TRBJ1-1; the D gene is possibly TRBD1 (6 bases). Per germline, CDR1 LGHNA and CDR2 YNFKEQ. The CDR3 consists of 16 residues. V gave up 4 bases and J gave up 0 bases, with 15 bases separating them. CDR3 nucleotide sequence: TGTGCCAGCAGCCGGGGGGGGCAGGGGTTGAACACTGAAGCTTTCTTT. Translation gives CASSRGGQGLNTEAFF.

This clonotype was counted between two and nine times. This chain connects TRBV7-2 to TRBJ2-1, with 9 nucleotides matching TRBD1. The trim removed 3 bases at V and 14 bases at J, leaving 2 bases unmatched. The germline gives CDR1 SGHTA, CDR2 FQGNSA. This CDR3 region has 11 residues. CDR3 coding DNA: TGTGCCAGCAGCTTTGGACAGGGGAAGTTCTTC. Amino acid sequence: CASSFGQGKFF.

This clonotype was counted a few times. The rearrangement links TRBV15 to TRBJ2-7, with D possibly called TRBD1 or TRBD2 (5 bases each). Germline V gives CDR1 LNHNV, CDR2 YYDKDF (reference sequence). The CDR3 runs 15 residues. The V gene lost 0 bases and the J gene lost 7 bases, with 16 bases spanning the gap. CDR3 bases: TGTGCCACCAGCAGAGATCTGGGACCCTACTGGGAGCAGTACTTC. This gives the protein CATSRDLGPYWEQYF.

The chain has TRBV29-1 and TRBJ1-2, with 7 bases matching TRBD1. Germline V gene data show CDR1 as SQVTM and CDR2 as ANQGSEA. The V and J ends lost 2 bases and 5 bases, in that order; junction bases with no gene match: 8. CDR3 length: 14 amino acids. The DNA for the CDR3 is TGCAGCGTTGAAAACAACAGGGGAGGGTATGGCTACACCTTC. Translation gives CSVENNRGGYGYTF. Based on the CDR3 plus reference TRBV29-1 and TRBJ1-2, the full variable domain is SAVISQKPSRDICQRGTSLTIQCQVDSQVTMMFWYRQQPGQSLTLIATANQGSEATYESGFVIDKFPISRPNLTFSTLTVSNMSPEDSSIYLCSVENNRGGYGYTFGSGTRLTVV.

This clonotype was counted ten times or more. This chain links TRBV10-3 with TRBJ2-5, with TRBD2 as a possible D gene (5 bases). CDR1 is ENHRY and CDR2 is SYGVKD in the germline V gene. This CDR3 has 14 residues. V was trimmed by 3 bases and J by 2 bases, leaving 10 bases between them. CDR3 residues: CAISDRREQETQYF. CDR3 nucleotides: TGTGCCATCAGTGACCGACGGGAACAAGAGACCCAGTACTTC.

This clonotype was recorded at least ten times. The chain recombines TRBV19 with TRBJ2-2, with D tentatively TRBD2 (6 bases). Germline-derived CDR1 and CDR2 are LNHDA and SQIVND (reference sequence). The CDR3 consists of 14 residues. V lost 0 bases, J lost 6 bases, and 8 bases lay in between. CDR3 in DNA: TGTGCCAGTAGTATAGATTGGGGGGCCGGGGAGCTGTTTTTT. As protein: CASSIDWGAGELFF.

In its sample, this clonotype was seen many times. V is TRBV7-3 and J is TRBJ2-5; D is possibly TRBD1 or TRBD2 (6 bases each). The germline gives CDR1 SGHTA, CDR2 FQGTGA. This CDR3 comprises 13 residues. The V end lost 5 bases, the J end lost 5 bases, and 12 bases lay between the germline ends. This CDR3 reads CASSGGLEETQYF. CDR3 nucleotide sequence: TGTGCCAGCAGCGGGGGGCTCGAGGAGACCCAGTACTTC.

V and J are TRBV20-1 and TRBJ2-1; TRBD1 matches at 9 bases. The CDR3 is 18 amino acids. The ends lost 5 bases at V and 5 bases at J; junction bases unmatched: 19. CDR1 is DFQATT, CDR2 SNEGSKA, per germline (reference sequence). CDR3 DNA sequence: TGCAGTGCTGGGGTAGGACAGGGGACACAATTGGGACACAATGAGCAGTTCTTC. Translated, it gives CSAGVGQGTQLGHNEQFF.

This clonotype was detected a few times. The V and J genes are TRBV19 and TRBJ1-2; 9 bases agree with TRBD1. The CDR3 contains 12 residues. Germline CDR1 LNHDA, CDR2 SQIVND (reference sequence). J gave up 9 bases and V 7 bases, and 6 bases lay outside the gene matches. In DNA form, the CDR3 reads TGTGCCAGTATGGGGACAGGGCTAAGCTACACCTTC. It is translated as CASMGTGLSYTF.

At least ten counts were recorded for this clonotype. The genes are TRBV24-1 and TRBJ1-1; TRBD1 might be the D (5 bases). Trimming left V 7 bases short and J 3 bases short, with 14 bases between. Per the germline V gene, CDR1 is KGHDR and CDR2 is SFDVKD. The CDR3 covers 14 residues. The CDR3 DNA reads TGTGCCACCAGGGGGGGAGGGGTGGACACTGAAGCTTTCTTT. Its protein product is CATRGGGVDTEAFF.

This clonotype has a count of ten or more. V and J are TRBV7-9 and TRBJ1-1; D call uncertain. Germline CDR1 SEHNR, CDR2 FQNEAQ (reference sequence). CDR3 length: 13 amino acids. V was clipped by 3 bases and J by 3 bases, with 8 bases between them. In DNA form, the CDR3 reads TGTGCCAGCAGCTTTGTCGGGGACACTGAAGCTTTCTTT. Translation: CASSFVGDTEAFF.

This CDR3 is CASSVGTSGYNEQFF. DNA of the CDR3: TGTGCCAGCAGCGTAGGGACTAGCGGTTACAATGAGCAGTTCTTC. The J gene is TRBJ2-1, the V gene TRBV9, with 10 bases fitting TRBD2. J gave up 4 bases and V 0 bases, and 1 base lay outside the gene matches. The CDR3 length is 15 residues. Per the germline V gene, CDR1 is SGDLS and CDR2 is YYNGEE.

The chain uses TRBV6-6 and TRBJ1-2; D not resolved. Between the trimmed V and J ends, which lost 7 bases and 4 bases, there was a span of 13 bases. This CDR3 spans 13 amino acids. Per germline, CDR1 MNHNY and CDR2 SVGAGI (reference sequence). DNA for the CDR3: TGTGCCAGCATTATAGGTGCAGGCTATGGCTACACCTTC. Protein: CASIIGAGYGYTF.

The rearrangement uses TRBV20-1 and TRBJ2-7; D is undetermined. The CDR3 spans 11 residues. V lost 3 bases and J 1 base, leaving 4 bases between the germline ends. Germline CDR1 DFQATT, CDR2 SNEGSKA (reference sequence). CDR3 nucleotides: TGCAGTGCTAGGGATTCCTACGAGCAGTACGTC. This sequence encodes CSARDSYEQYV.

There are many counts of this clonotype. The chain employs TRBV20-1 and TRBJ1-4, with D uncertain. This CDR3 comprises 15 residues. V was pared by 1 base and J by 6 bases, with 15 bases between. Germline CDR1 is DFQATT and CDR2 is SNEGSKA (reference sequence). In DNA form, the CDR3 reads TGCAGTGCTAGAGCCTCCGGGCCCCTTGATGAAAAACTGTTTTTT. Its translation: CSARASGPLDEKLFF.

Ten or more counts support this clonotype. This chain links TRBV7-2 with TRBJ1-2, with unresolved D. The V and J ends lost 3 bases and 2 bases respectively, with 4 bases between them. This CDR3 has 12 residues. Per germline, CDR1 SGHTA and CDR2 FQGNSA. For the CDR3, the DNA is TGTGCCAGCAGCTTTGAGAACTATGGCTACACCTTC. Translated, it gives CASSFENYGYTF.

The J gene is TRBJ2-1, the V gene TRBV7-9; either TRBD1 or TRBD2 may fit D (5 bases each). Germline V gene lookup returns CDR1 SEHNR and CDR2 FQNEAQ (reference sequence). V was cut by 4 bases and J by 8 bases, with 15 bases left in between. The CDR3 sequence is 14 residues long. This CDR3 is CASSSTDTGHEQFF. CDR3 bases: TGTGCCAGCAGCTCCACGGATACGGGACATGAGCAGTTCTTC.

J is TRBJ2-6 and V is TRBV9; 9 nucleotides match TRBD1. CDR1 is SGDLS, CDR2 YYNGEE, per germline. The junction had 15 bases not matched to a gene; V was cut back by 4 bases and J by 1 base. The CDR3 runs to 20 residues. CDR3 region: CASSISPRDRVRSGANVLTF. CDR3 nucleotide sequence: TGTGCCAGCAGCATCTCGCCCCGGGACAGGGTTCGATCTGGGGCCAACGTCCTGACTTTC.

This clonotype was counted between two and nine times. The V and J genes are TRBV6-6 and TRBJ2-1; 7 bases map to TRBD2. Losses at the gene ends were 2 bases for V and 5 bases for J; bases not matched to a gene: 9. Germline values: CDR1 MNHNY, CDR2 SVGAGI (reference sequence). The CDR3 length is 16 residues. The CDR3 nucleotides read TGTGCCAGCAGTTACCCGAAAAGCGGGGCAAACAATGAGCAGTTCTTC. It is translated as CASSYPKSGANNEQFF.